A selection of T cell receptor beta chains follows, all from one sample in a study of CD8+ T cells in alopecia areata. Data came from immunoSEQ multiplex PCR; TCRdb stores just in-frame clones and leaves some out. Altogether approximately 210,000 clones are present, over 60% being singletons, with the ten largest covering roughly 4.2%. Sequenced material: CD4+ T cells sorted from blood, taken at week 4, from a patient treated with tofacitinib. The receptor source for this set is a human donor with alopecia areata. Both conserved end residues are part of each CDR3. A D gene is named only where the DNA matches it firmly. Clone size is stated in some rows and not others, as once, few, many or a class when expanded.

V gene: TRBV30; J gene: TRBJ2-1; D gene: NA; clone size: NA; CDR3 protein: CALVPSYNEQFF; CDR3 DNA: TGTGCCTTAGTCCCGTCCTACAATGAGCAGTTCTTC
V gene: TRBV27; J gene: TRBJ2-5; D gene: NA; clone size: NA; CDR3 protein: CASSLGETQYF; CDR3 DNA: TGTGCCAGCAGTTTGGGGGAGACCCAGTACTTC
V gene: TRBV4-3; J gene: TRBJ1-6; D gene: NA; clone size: NA; CDR3 protein: CASSQDRGGRRNSPLHF; CDR3 DNA: TGCGCCAGCAGCCAAGATAGGGGGGGGCGCAGAAATTCACCCCTCCACTTT
V gene: TRBV6-5; J gene: TRBJ1-1; D gene: NA; clone size: few; CDR3 protein: CASRRRTEAFF; CDR3 DNA: TGTGCCAGCAGACGACGGACTGAAGCTTTCTTT
V gene: TRBV4-1; J gene: TRBJ2-7; D gene: NA; clone size: few; CDR3 protein: CASSQEGLASYGVEQYF; CDR3 DNA: TGCGCCAGCAGCCAAGAAGGTTTGGCTAGCTACGGAGTCGAGCAGTACTTC
V gene: TRBV29-1; J gene: TRBJ2-2; D gene: NA; clone size: few; CDR3 protein: CSVGQGNTGELFF; CDR3 DNA: TGCAGCGTTGGCCAGGGTAACACCGGGGAGCTGTTTTTT
V gene: TRBV27; J gene: TRBJ1-5; D gene: NA; clone size: NA; CDR3 protein: CASSNRVNQPQHF; CDR3 DNA: TGTGCCAGCAGTAACAGGGTGAACCAGCCCCAGCATTTT
V gene: TRBV30; J gene: TRBJ1-5; D gene: NA; clone size: NA; CDR3 protein: CAWSSQGAQPQHF; CDR3 DNA: TGTGCCTGGAGTTCCCAGGGCGCTCAGCCCCAGCATTTT
V gene: TRBV6-5; J gene: TRBJ2-3; D gene: TRBD1; clone size: NA; CDR3 protein: CASSQQGQGTQYF; CDR3 DNA: TGTGCCAGCAGTCAACAGGGGCAGGGTACGCAGTATTTT
V gene: TRBV29-1; J gene: TRBJ1-1; D gene: NA; clone size: NA; CDR3 protein: CSAYYQALEAFF; CDR3 DNA: TGCAGCGCCTACTACCAGGCGCTCGAAGCTTTCTTT
V gene: TRBV7-2; J gene: TRBJ2-7; D gene: TRBD1; clone size: NA; CDR3 protein: CASSVLTGYEQYF; CDR3 DNA: TGTGCCAGCAGCGTTTTGACAGGGTACGAGCAGTACTTC
V gene: TRBV11-2; J gene: TRBJ2-3; D gene: TRBD1; clone size: once; CDR3 protein: CASSLEARGRTDTQYF; CDR3 DNA: TGTGCCAGCAGCTTAGAGGCCAGGGGGCGGACAGATACGCAGTATTTT
V gene: TRBV7-9; J gene: TRBJ2-7; D gene: TRBD2; clone size: NA; CDR3 protein: CASSLVAGSSYEQYF; CDR3 DNA: TGTGCCAGCAGCTTGGTAGCGGGGAGCTCCTACGAGCAGTACTTC
V gene: TRBV27; J gene: TRBJ2-1; D gene: TRBD1; clone size: NA; CDR3 protein: CASSQGDYNEQFF; CDR3 DNA: TGTGCCAGCAGCCAGGGGGACTACAATGAGCAGTTCTTC
V gene: TRBV5-4; J gene: TRBJ2-5; D gene: TRBD1; clone size: NA; CDR3 protein: CASRRSRDRGQETQYF; CDR3 DNA: TGTGCCAGCCGCCGCTCCCGGGACAGGGGCCAAGAGACCCAGTACTTC
V gene: TRBV4-1; J gene: TRBJ2-7; D gene: NA; clone size: NA; CDR3 protein: CASSSTPGISYEQYF; CDR3 DNA: TGCGCCAGCAGCTCCACCCCAGGGATCAGTTACGAGCAGTACTTC
V gene: TRBV2; J gene: TRBJ1-2; D gene: TRBD1; clone size: NA; CDR3 protein: CASSLDRDINGYTF; CDR3 DNA: TGTGCCAGCAGCTTGGACAGGGATATCAATGGCTACACCTTC
V gene: TRBV10-3; J gene: TRBJ2-5; D gene: NA; clone size: once; CDR3 protein: CAIPPGRGTQYF; CDR3 DNA: TGTGCCATCCCCCCAGGGCGTGGGACCCAGTACTTC
V gene: TRBV7-9; J gene: TRBJ2-7; D gene: NA; clone size: NA; CDR3 protein: CASSLTVGGFRYEQYF; CDR3 DNA: TGTGCCAGCAGCTTAACGGTCGGTGGGTTTCGGTACGAGCAGTACTTC
V gene: TRBV4-1; J gene: TRBJ2-2; D gene: NA; clone size: NA; CDR3 protein: CASSQTTTGELFF; CDR3 DNA: TGCGCCAGCAGCCAAACAACCACCGGGGAGCTGTTTTTT
V gene: TRBV5-4; J gene: TRBJ2-1; D gene: NA; clone size: few; CDR3 protein: CASSWAGSNNEQFF; CDR3 DNA: TGTGCCAGCAGTTGGGCAGGGTCCAACAATGAGCAGTTCTTC
V gene: TRBV7-2; J gene: TRBJ2-2; D gene: NA; clone size: NA; CDR3 protein: CASSPHTGELFF; CDR3 DNA: TGTGCCAGCAGCCCCCACACCGGGGAGCTGTTTTTT
V gene: TRBV6-5; J gene: TRBJ2-5; D gene: NA; clone size: NA; CDR3 protein: CASSYGRGGGQETQYF; CDR3 DNA: TGTGCCAGCAGTTATGGAAGGGGAGGGGGTCAAGAGACCCAGTACTTC
V gene: TRBV29-1; J gene: TRBJ1-2; D gene: NA; clone size: NA; CDR3 protein: CSVEGLRDGYGYTF; CDR3 DNA: TGCAGCGTTGAAGGTCTCCGGGACGGCTATGGCTACACCTTC
V gene: TRBV5-6; J gene: TRBJ1-1; D gene: NA; clone size: NA; CDR3 protein: CASSLGLQVLNTEAFF; CDR3 DNA: TGTGCCAGCAGCTTGGGCCTACAGGTCCTTAACACTGAAGCTTTCTTT
V gene: TRBV19; J gene: TRBJ2-5; D gene: NA; clone size: NA; CDR3 protein: CASTKPGGEETQYF; CDR3 DNA: TGTGCCAGCACAAAACCCGGGGGCGAGGAGACCCAGTACTTC
V gene: TRBV30; J gene: TRBJ2-7; D gene: NA; clone size: NA; CDR3 protein: CAWSWNGVGEQYF; CDR3 DNA: TGTGCCTGGAGTTGGAATGGGGTGGGCGAGCAGTACTTC
V gene: TRBV29-1; J gene: TRBJ2-5; D gene: NA; clone size: few; CDR3 protein: CSVDGQGGHQETQYF; CDR3 DNA: TGCAGCGTTGACGGCCAGGGCGGCCACCAAGAGACCCAGTACTTC
V gene: TRBV30; J gene: TRBJ2-1; D gene: NA; clone size: NA; CDR3 protein: CAWSAPTATDEQFF; CDR3 DNA: TGTGCCTGGAGTGCCCCCACAGCTACGGATGAGCAGTTCTTC
V gene: TRBV5-1; J gene: TRBJ2-2; D gene: NA; clone size: NA; CDR3 protein: CASSLDRAATGELFF; CDR3 DNA: TGCGCCAGCAGCTTGGACAGGGCGGCCACCGGGGAGCTGTTTTTT
V gene: TRBV27; J gene: TRBJ1-6; D gene: TRBD1; clone size: NA; CDR3 protein: CASRLDRVTPLHF; CDR3 DNA: TGTGCCAGCAGGCTGGACAGGGTAACACCCCTCCACTTT
V gene: TRBV6-1; J gene: TRBJ2-6; D gene: NA; clone size: NA; CDR3 protein: CASSEAQGSGANVLTF; CDR3 DNA: TGTGCCAGCAGTGAAGCCCAGGGATCTGGGGCCAACGTCCTGACTTTC
V gene: TRBV11-2; J gene: TRBJ2-3; D gene: NA; clone size: few; CDR3 protein: CASSSDTQYF; CDR3 DNA: TGTGCCAGCAGCTCGGATACGCAGTATTTT
V gene: TRBV25-1; J gene: TRBJ2-7; D gene: TRBD1; clone size: NA; CDR3 protein: CASSERDRGYEQYF; CDR3 DNA: TGTGCCAGCAGTGAAAGGGACAGGGGCTACGAGCAGTACTTC
V gene: TRBV5-1; J gene: TRBJ2-7; D gene: NA; clone size: NA; CDR3 protein: CASSLELGEQYF; CDR3 DNA: TGCGCCAGCAGCTTAGAGCTAGGAGAGCAGTACTTC
V gene: TRBV2; J gene: TRBJ1-2; D gene: NA; clone size: NA; CDR3 protein: CASIAHNQNYGYTF; CDR3 DNA: TGTGCCAGCATCGCCCATAACCAAAACTATGGCTACACCTTC
V gene: TRBV7-2; J gene: TRBJ1-3; D gene: NA; clone size: few; CDR3 protein: CASRLTGDGTIYF; CDR3 DNA: TGTGCCAGCAGACTCACGGGTGATGGCACCATATATTTT
V gene: TRBV2; J gene: TRBJ1-6; D gene: NA; clone size: NA; CDR3 protein: CANLPPGIDSPLHF; CDR3 DNA: TGTGCCAACCTCCCGCCGGGTATTGATTCACCCCTCCACTTT
V gene: TRBV18; J gene: TRBJ2-3; D gene: NA; clone size: NA; CDR3 protein: CASSPPSRTDTQYF; CDR3 DNA: TGTGCCAGCTCACCACCCTCCCGCACAGATACGCAGTATTTT
V gene: TRBV5-1; J gene: TRBJ1-2; D gene: TRBD1; clone size: NA; CDR3 protein: CASSAQEQGGNYGYTF; CDR3 DNA: TGCGCCAGCAGCGCCCAGGAACAGGGGGGAAACTATGGCTACACCTTC
V gene: TRBV2; J gene: TRBJ1-2; D gene: NA; clone size: few; CDR3 protein: CASRREDYGYTF; CDR3 DNA: TGTGCCAGCAGGCGGGAGGACTATGGCTACACCTTC
V gene: TRBV29-1; J gene: TRBJ2-1; D gene: NA; clone size: NA; CDR3 protein: CSVGPSVNEQFF; CDR3 DNA: TGCAGCGTTGGGCCTAGCGTAAATGAGCAGTTCTTC
V gene: TRBV4-3; J gene: TRBJ1-1; D gene: NA; clone size: NA; CDR3 protein: CASSPRLAETEAFF; CDR3 DNA: TGCGCCAGCAGCCCTCGACTTGCTGAAACTGAAGCTTTCTTT